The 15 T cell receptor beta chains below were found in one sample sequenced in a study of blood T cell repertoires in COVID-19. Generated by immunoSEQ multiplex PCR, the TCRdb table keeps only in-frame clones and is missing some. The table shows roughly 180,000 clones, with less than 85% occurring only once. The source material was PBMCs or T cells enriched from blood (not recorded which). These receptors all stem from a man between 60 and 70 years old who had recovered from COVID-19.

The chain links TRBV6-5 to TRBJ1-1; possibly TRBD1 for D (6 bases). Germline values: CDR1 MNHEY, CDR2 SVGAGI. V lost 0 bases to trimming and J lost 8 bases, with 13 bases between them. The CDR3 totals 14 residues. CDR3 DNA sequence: TGTGCCAGCAGTTACTCTTTGGGTACAGGGGAAGCTTTCTTT. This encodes CASSYSLGTGEAFF.

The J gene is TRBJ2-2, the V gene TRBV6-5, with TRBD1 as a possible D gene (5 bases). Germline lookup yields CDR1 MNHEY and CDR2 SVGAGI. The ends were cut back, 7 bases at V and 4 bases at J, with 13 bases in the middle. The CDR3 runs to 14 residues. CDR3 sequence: CASKPFQGTGELFF. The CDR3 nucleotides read TGTGCCAGCAAGCCCTTCCAGGGCACCGGGGAGCTGTTTTTT.

The CDR3, as DNA: TGTGCCAGCAGCTTAGGCGGGATCAATGAGCAGTTCTTC. Translating gives CASSLGGINEQFF. The chain employs TRBV7-2 and TRBJ2-1, with a possible D match to TRBD2 (6 bases). V lost 1 base and J 6 bases, leaving 7 bases between the germline ends. CDR3 length: 13 residues. From germline, CDR1 is SGHTA and CDR2 FQGNSA.

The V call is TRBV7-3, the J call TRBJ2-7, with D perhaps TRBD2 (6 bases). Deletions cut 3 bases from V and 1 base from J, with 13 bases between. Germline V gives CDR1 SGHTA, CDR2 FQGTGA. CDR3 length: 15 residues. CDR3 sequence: CASSLYGGKSYEQYF. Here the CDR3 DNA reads TGTGCCAGCAGCTTGTATGGAGGGAAGTCCTACGAGCAGTACTTC.

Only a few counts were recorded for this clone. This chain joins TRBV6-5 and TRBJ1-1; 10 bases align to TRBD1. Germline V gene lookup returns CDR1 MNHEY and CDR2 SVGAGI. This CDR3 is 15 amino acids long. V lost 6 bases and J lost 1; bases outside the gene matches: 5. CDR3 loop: CASSRDRGPNTEAFF. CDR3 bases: TGTGCCAGCAGCCGGGACAGGGGCCCGAACACTGAAGCTTTCTTT.

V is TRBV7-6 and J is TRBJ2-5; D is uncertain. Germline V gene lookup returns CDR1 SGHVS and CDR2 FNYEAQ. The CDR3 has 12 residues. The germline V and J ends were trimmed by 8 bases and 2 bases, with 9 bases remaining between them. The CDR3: CASSTYQETQYF. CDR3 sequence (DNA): TGTGCCAGCTCTACCTATCAAGAGACCCAGTACTTC. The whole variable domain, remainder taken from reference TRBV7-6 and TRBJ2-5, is GAGVSQSPRYKVTKRGQDVALRCDPISGHVSLYWYRQALGQGPEFLTYFNYEAQQDKSGLPNDRFSAERPEGSISTLTIQRTEQRDSAMYRCASSTYQETQYFGPGTRLLVL.

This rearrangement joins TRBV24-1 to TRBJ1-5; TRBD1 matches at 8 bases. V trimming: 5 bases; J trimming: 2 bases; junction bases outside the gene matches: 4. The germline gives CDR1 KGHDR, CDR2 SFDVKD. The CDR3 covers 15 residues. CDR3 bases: TGTGCCACCAGTGGGGCGGGACAGGGCAATCAGCCCCAGCATTTT. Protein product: CATSGAGQGNQPQHF.

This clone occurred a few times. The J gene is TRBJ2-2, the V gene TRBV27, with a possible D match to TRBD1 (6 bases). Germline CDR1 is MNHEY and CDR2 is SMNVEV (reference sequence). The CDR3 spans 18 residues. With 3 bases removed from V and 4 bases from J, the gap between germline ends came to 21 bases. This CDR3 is CASSFRLTLDRSTGELFF. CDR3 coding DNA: TGTGCCAGCAGTTTCCGTTTAACCCTAGACAGGTCCACCGGGGAGCTGTTTTTT.

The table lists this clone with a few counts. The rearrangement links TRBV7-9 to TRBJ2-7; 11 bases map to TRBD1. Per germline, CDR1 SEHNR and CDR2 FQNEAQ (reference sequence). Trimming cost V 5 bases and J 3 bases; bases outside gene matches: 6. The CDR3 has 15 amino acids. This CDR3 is CASSRRTGGGYEQYF. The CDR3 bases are TGTGCCAGCAGCAGACGGACAGGGGGCGGCTACGAGCAGTACTTC. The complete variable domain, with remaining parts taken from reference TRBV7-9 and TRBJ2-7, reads DTGVSQNPRHKITKRGQNVTFRCDPISEHNRLYWYRQTLGQGPEFLTYFQNEAQLEKSRLLSDRFSAERPKGSFSTLEIQRTEQGDSAMYLCASSRRTGGGYEQYFGPGTRLTVT.

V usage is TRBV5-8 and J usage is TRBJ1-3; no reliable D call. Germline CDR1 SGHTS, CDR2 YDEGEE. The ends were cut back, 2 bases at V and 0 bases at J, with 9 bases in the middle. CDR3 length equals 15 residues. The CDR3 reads CASSLVISSGNTIYF. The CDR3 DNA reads TGTGCCAGCAGCTTAGTAATCAGCTCTGGAAACACCATATATTTT.

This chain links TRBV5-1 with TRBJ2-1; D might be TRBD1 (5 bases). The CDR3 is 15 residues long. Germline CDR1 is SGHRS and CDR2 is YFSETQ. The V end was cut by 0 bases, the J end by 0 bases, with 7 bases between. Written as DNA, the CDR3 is TGCGCCAGCAGCTTGGGACAGAGCTCCTACAATGAGCAGTTCTTC. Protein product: CASSLGQSSYNEQFF. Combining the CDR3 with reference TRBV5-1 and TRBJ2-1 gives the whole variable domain KAGVTQTPRYLIKTRGQQVTLSCSPISGHRSVSWYQQTPGQGLQFLFEYFSETQRNKGNFPGRFSGRQFSNSRSEMNVSTLELGDSALYLCASSLGQSSYNEQFFGPGTRLTVL.

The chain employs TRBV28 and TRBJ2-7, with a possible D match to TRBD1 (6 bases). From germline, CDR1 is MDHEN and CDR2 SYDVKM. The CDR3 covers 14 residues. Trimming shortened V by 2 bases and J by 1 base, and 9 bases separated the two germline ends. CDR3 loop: CASSLLTGSYEQYF. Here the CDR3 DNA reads TGTGCCAGCAGTTTACTTACAGGGTCCTACGAGCAGTACTTC.

The chain's CDR3 is CASSLPHGVYNEQFF. CDR3 DNA: TGTGCCAGCAGCTTACCCCACGGGGTATACAATGAGCAGTTCTTC. The chain uses TRBV5-6 and TRBJ2-1; perhaps TRBD2 as D (5 bases). From germline, CDR1 is SGHDT and CDR2 YYEEEE. V was clipped by 2 bases and J by 4 bases, with 13 bases between them. This CDR3 region has 15 residues.

CDR3 in DNA: TGTGCCAGCAGCCGGTCACAGGGGGAAGAGGGCTACACCTTC. It specifies CASSRSQGEEGYTF. The chain carries TRBV5-5 and TRBJ1-2; 8 bases align to TRBD1. J lost 8 bases, V lost 4 bases, and 10 bases had no gene match. The CDR3 runs to 14 residues. The germline CDR1 and CDR2 sequences are SGHKS and YYEKEE (reference sequence). Combining the CDR3 with reference TRBV5-5 and TRBJ1-2 gives the whole variable domain DAGVTQSPTHLIKTRGQQVTLRCSPISGHKSVSWYQQVLGQGPQFIFQYYEKEERGRGNFPDRFSARQFPNYSSELNVNALLLGDSALYLCASSRSQGEEGYTFGSGTRLTVV.

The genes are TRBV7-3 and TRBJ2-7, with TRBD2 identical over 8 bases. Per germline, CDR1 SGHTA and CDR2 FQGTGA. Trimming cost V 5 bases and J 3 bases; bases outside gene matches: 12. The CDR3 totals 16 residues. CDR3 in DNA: TGTGCCAGCAGCCTATACTTCGGGAGCGGGAGCTACGAGCAGTACTTC. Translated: CASSLYFGSGSYEQYF.